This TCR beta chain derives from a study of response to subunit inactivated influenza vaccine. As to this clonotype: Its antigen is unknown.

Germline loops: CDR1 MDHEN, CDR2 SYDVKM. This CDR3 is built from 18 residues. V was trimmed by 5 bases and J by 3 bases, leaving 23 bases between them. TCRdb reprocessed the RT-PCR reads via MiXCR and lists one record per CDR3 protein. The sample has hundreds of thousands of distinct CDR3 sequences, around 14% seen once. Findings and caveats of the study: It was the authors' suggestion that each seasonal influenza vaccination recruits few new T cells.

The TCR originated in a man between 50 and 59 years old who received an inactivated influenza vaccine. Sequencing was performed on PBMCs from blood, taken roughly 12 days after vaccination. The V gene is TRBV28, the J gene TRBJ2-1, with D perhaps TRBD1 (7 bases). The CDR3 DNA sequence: TGTGCCAGCAGTGCCGGGCAGGGGGGAGTACGACTCTACAATGAGCAGTTCTTC. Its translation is CASSAGQGGVRLYNEQFF. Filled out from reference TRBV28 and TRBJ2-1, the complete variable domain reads DVKVTQSSRYLVKRTGEKVFLECVQDMDHENMFWYRQDPGLGLRLIYFSYDVKMKEKGDIPEGYSVSREKKERFSLILESASTNQTSMYLCASSAGQGGVRLYNEQFFGPGTRLTVL.